The 30 T cell receptor beta chains presented below share a single source sample, sequenced in a study of siplizumab effects on memory and regulatory T cells (dated by TCRdb to the late 2010s). The antigens of these receptors remain unknown. To prepare the library, the immunoSEQ multiplex PCR assay was applied. The source is immuneACCESS, and TCRdb retained only in-frame sequences with V and J called. Part of the clones is not carried over; for the studies checked, unresolved V genes explain less than half of this, and the remainder is unexplained. In this sample the table shows fewer than 4,000 clones, approximately 54% of which occur a single time. Roughly 5% of the sample belongs to the ten largest clones. Cells in the mixed lymphocyte reaction were cultured together at 37 degrees C for 6 days. Sequenced sample: CFSE-low (dividing) CD4+ T cells sorted from an allogeneic mixed lymphocyte reaction. The source is a human donor in good health; the cells came from an allogeneic mixed lymphocyte reaction.

DNA for the CDR3: TGTGCCAGCAGTGCGAAAAATAGCAATCAGCCCCAGCATTTT. The encoded protein is CASSAKNSNQPQHF. The genes are TRBV2 and TRBJ1-5; the D is unclear. Per the germline V gene, CDR1 is SNHLY and CDR2 is FYNNEI. V was trimmed by 4 bases and J by 0 bases, leaving 7 bases between them. The CDR3 runs to 14 residues.

This clone was found a few times. The V and J genes are TRBV2 and TRBJ1-5, with D possibly matching TRBD1 (6 bases). Germline V gives CDR1 SNHLY, CDR2 FYNNEI. Deletions cut 5 bases from V and 4 bases from J, with 27 bases between. The length of the CDR3 is 19 residues. CDR3 in DNA: TGTGCCAGCAGTACGGACCGGGACACTCAGAAGAGGGGTAATCAGCCCCAGCATTTT. Translation gives CASSTDRDTQKRGNQPQHF. Combining the CDR3 with reference TRBV2 and TRBJ1-5 gives the whole variable domain EPEVTQTPSHQVTQMGQEVILRCVPISNHLYFYWYRQILGQKVEFLVSFYNNEISEKSEIFDDQFSVERPDGSNFTLKIRSTKLEDSAMYFCASSTDRDTQKRGNQPQHFGDGTRLSIL.

Note on this clone: One junction end disagrees with the germline gene, perhaps due to a read error. The V and J genes are TRBV19 and TRBJ1-5; D remains unclear. CDR1 and CDR2 from the germline V gene are LNHDA and SQIVND (reference sequence). The CDR3 runs to 15 residues. For the CDR3, the DNA is TGTGCCAGTAGTTTAGAGGAGAGGTACGGTCAGCCCCAGCATTTT. As protein: CASSLEERYGQPQHF.

The chain joins TRBV6-5 to TRBJ1-5; TRBD1 is a possible D gene (6 bases). Per germline, CDR1 MNHEY and CDR2 SVGAGI. Trimming removed 0 bases from V and 7 bases from J, with 7 bases in between. CDR3 length equals 13 residues. CDR3 in amino acids: CASSYSRGQPQHF. The CDR3 region has the DNA TGTGCCAGCAGTTACTCGAGGGGGCAGCCCCAGCATTTT.

The chain is built from TRBV9 and TRBJ1-2; D is ambiguous. CDR1 is SGDLS and CDR2 is YYNGEE in the germline V gene. V lost 0 bases to trimming and J lost 2 bases, with 8 bases between them. The CDR3 has 14 residues. CDR3 DNA: TGTGCCAGCAGCGTAGACGGCACGAACTATGGCTACACCTTC. Encoded protein: CASSVDGTNYGYTF.

As for this clone: At one end, the junction sequence differs from germline, possibly due to a read error. The CDR3 region is CASSQGRTGAEQYF. Here the CDR3 DNA reads TGCGCCAGCAGCCAAGGCCGGACAGGGGCCGAGCAGTACTTC. This chain links TRBV11-2 with TRBJ2-7; TRBD1 agrees at 9 bases. The CDR3 totals 14 residues. CDR1 and CDR2 from the germline V gene are SGHAT and FQNNGV.

V is TRBV12-5 and J is TRBJ1-5; D is possibly TRBD1 (6 bases). CDR1 and CDR2 (germline): LGHNT, FRNRAP. The CDR3 loop spans 18 amino acids. V lost 0 bases, J lost 6 bases, and 21 bases lay in between. The CDR3 reads CASGLVRPGGAPIQPQHF. For the CDR3, the DNA is TGTGCTAGTGGTTTGGTACGCCCCGGGGGGGCCCCCATTCAGCCCCAGCATTTT. Full variable domain (missing parts from reference TRBV12-5 and TRBJ1-5): DARVTQTPRHKVTEMGQEVTMRCQPILGHNTVFWYRQTMMQGLELLAYFRNRAPLDDSGMPKDRFSAEMPDATLATLKIQPSEPRDSAVYFCASGLVRPGGAPIQPQHFGDGTRLSIL.

The chain is built from TRBV11-2 and TRBJ2-5; D not certain. CDR3 length: 17 residues. CDR1 SGHAT and CDR2 FQNNGV come from the germline V gene. The V end lost 2 bases, the J end lost 2 bases, and 18 bases lay between the germline ends. This chain's CDR3 is CASSLILAPGLQETQYF. The CDR3 nucleotides are TGTGCCAGCAGCTTAATCCTCGCGCCAGGTCTACAAGAGACCCAGTACTTC.

The V and J genes are TRBV10-2 and TRBJ1-1; TRBD1 might be the D (6 bases). The V end lost 6 bases, the J end lost 0 bases, and 20 bases lay between the germline ends. CDR1 and CDR2 from the germline V gene are WSHSY and SAAADI. The CDR3 spans 17 residues. CDR3 sequence: CASRGFGQGKVNTEAFF. In DNA, the CDR3 is TGCGCCAGCAGAGGGTTTGGTCAGGGGAAGGTGAACACTGAAGCTTTCTTT.

The chain uses TRBV20-1 and TRBJ2-7, with a tentative D call TRBD2 (6 bases). CDR3 length: 11 amino acids. The V gene's germline CDR1 is DFQATT and CDR2 SNEGSKA (reference sequence). V shed 3 bases and J shed 4 bases, with 7 bases lying between them. CDR3: CSASGGYEQYF. CDR3 in DNA: TGCAGTGCTAGCGGGGGTTACGAGCAGTACTTC.

This clone was recorded a few times. The chain couples TRBV7-9 to TRBJ2-7; 10 bases are a match to TRBD2. Germline loops: CDR1 SEHNR, CDR2 FQNEAQ (reference sequence). The CDR3 covers 16 residues. J gave up 0 bases and V 5 bases, and 7 bases lay outside the gene matches. This CDR3 reads CASSKQAGGPSYEQYF. The CDR3 region has the DNA TGTGCCAGCAGCAAACAAGCGGGGGGGCCCTCCTACGAGCAGTACTTC.

This clone was seen a handful of times. The rearrangement uses TRBV7-8 and TRBJ1-2, with 7 bases aligning to TRBD1. Germline V gene lookup returns CDR1 SGHVS and CDR2 FQNEAQ. The CDR3 spans 14 residues. The V and J ends lost 4 bases and 6 bases, in that order; junction bases with no gene match: 8. CDR3 amino acids: CASSSSGGGHGYTF. In nucleotides, the CDR3 is TGTGCCAGCAGCTCATCCGGAGGGGGCCATGGCTACACCTTC. Combining the CDR3 with reference TRBV7-8 and TRBJ1-2 gives the whole variable domain GAGVSQSPRYKVAKRGQDVALRCDPISGHVSLFWYQQALGQGPEFLTYFQNEAQLDKSGLPSDRFFAERPEGSVSTLKIQRTQQEDSAVYLCASSSSGGGHGYTFGSGTRLTVV.

This clone was found a few times. J is TRBJ1-5 and V is TRBV6-4; D gene ambiguous. The CDR3 extends over 13 amino acids. The germline V gene encodes CDR1 MRHNA and CDR2 SNTAGT. Trimming took 6 bases from V and 4 from J, leaving 10 bases between them. CDR3 sequence: CASSPVRNQPQHF. CDR3 nucleotides: TGTGCCAGCAGCCCCGTGAGGAATCAGCCCCAGCATTTT.

The chain is built from TRBV19 and TRBJ1-1; 8 bases map to TRBD1. Germline V gene lookup returns CDR1 LNHDA and CDR2 SQIVND (reference sequence). J gave up 0 bases and V 2 bases, and 2 bases lay outside the gene matches. This CDR3 contains 15 residues. DNA for the CDR3: TGTGCCAGTAGTATAATGGACAGGGTGAACACTGAAGCTTTCTTT. Its translation: CASSIMDRVNTEAFF.

This clone has a single count. This chain joins TRBV7-2 and TRBJ1-5; 7 bases align to TRBD1. Germline-derived CDR1 and CDR2 are SGHTA and FQGNSA. Trimming cost V 3 bases and J 2 bases; bases outside gene matches: 1. The CDR3 runs 14 residues. The CDR3 coding sequence is TGTGCCAGCAGCTTTGACAGGGGCAATCAGCCCCAGCATTTT. The encoded protein is CASSFDRGNQPQHF.

This clone came up once. This rearrangement joins TRBV2 to TRBJ2-3; 12 bases map to TRBD2. This CDR3 is built from 18 residues. From germline, CDR1 is SNHLY and CDR2 FYNNEI. The V segment lost 6 bases and the J segment 2 bases; nucleotides outside the gene matches: 12. CDR3: CASSLRTSGIRYTDTQYF. DNA of the CDR3: TGTGCCAGCAGCCTCAGGACTAGCGGGATTCGATACACAGATACGCAGTATTTT. Combining the CDR3 with reference TRBV2 and TRBJ2-3 gives the whole variable domain EPEVTQTPSHQVTQMGQEVILRCVPISNHLYFYWYRQILGQKVEFLVSFYNNEISEKSEIFDDQFSVERPDGSNFTLKIRSTKLEDSAMYFCASSLRTSGIRYTDTQYFGPGTRLTVL.

This clone is deemed medium-sized. J is TRBJ1-2 and V is TRBV11-3, with D hard to call. V gave up 2 bases and J gave up 8 bases, with 12 bases separating them. This CDR3 region has 13 residues. Germline CDR1 SGHNT, CDR2 YENEEA. CDR3 sequence reads: CASSLSGVGGYTF. CDR3 bases: TGTGCCAGCAGCTTATCCGGGGTGGGAGGCTACACCTTC.

The rearrangement joins TRBV5-1 to TRBJ2-5; 9 bases are a match to TRBD2. This CDR3 spans 15 amino acids. Germline V CDR1 and CDR2: SGHRS, YFSETQ. The ends lost 0 bases at V and 1 base at J; junction bases unmatched: 1. The CDR3: CASSLVSGGQETQYF. CDR3 nucleotide sequence: TGCGCCAGCAGCTTGGTTAGCGGGGGCCAAGAGACCCAGTACTTC.

This clone was found a few times. The chain has TRBV25-1 and TRBJ2-5; maybe TRBD1 (6 bases). Germline V gene data show CDR1 as MGHDK and CDR2 as SYGVNS. Trimming left V 6 bases short and J 1 base short, with 9 bases between. The CDR3 spans 13 residues. The CDR3 is CASRLGAQETQYF. The CDR3 DNA follows: TGTGCCAGCAGGCTGGGGGCCCAAGAGACCCAGTACTTC.

The CDR3 DNA sequence: TGCGCCAGCAGCCGGGGCCCTCGGGATGGCTACACCTTC. Its translation: CASSRGPRDGYTF. The rearrangement joins TRBV5-1 to TRBJ1-2; the D gene is possibly TRBD1 (5 bases). Trimming cost V 4 bases and J 6 bases, with 13 bases left between them. CDR3 length: 13 amino acids. CDR1 is SGHRS, CDR2 YFSETQ, per germline.

This clone was observed a handful of times. V and J are TRBV29-1 and TRBJ2-7; 7 nucleotides agree with TRBD1. Germline V gene sequence: CDR1 SQVTM, CDR2 ANQGSEA. The CDR3 is 12 residues long. V shed 6 bases and J 0 bases; nucleotides not matched to a gene: 2. CDR3 nucleotide sequence: TGCAGCGTGGGGACAGACTCCTACGAGCAGTACTTC. It translates to CSVGTDSYEQYF.

This clone has just a few counts. This rearrangement joins TRBV5-1 to TRBJ2-5, with 9 positions matching TRBD2. V lost 3 bases, J lost 3 bases, and 6 bases stayed unmatched. This CDR3 contains 15 residues. In germline, CDR1 is SGHRS, CDR2 YFSETQ. The CDR3 bases are TGCGCCAGCAGCTCAAGCGGGAGGAGGGAAGAGACCCAGTACTTC. It encodes CASSSSGRREETQYF.

This clone came up a few times. The chain is built from TRBV6-5 and TRBJ2-3; 7 nucleotides align to TRBD1. CDR1 MNHEY and CDR2 SVGAGI come from the germline V gene. Losses at the gene ends were 6 bases for V and 2 bases for J; bases not matched to a gene: 2. This CDR3 is 13 amino acids long. The CDR3 sequence: CASRGQVTDTQYF. As DNA, the CDR3 is TGTGCCAGCAGAGGACAGGTCACAGATACGCAGTATTTT.

The chain is built from TRBV30 and TRBJ2-1, with D possibly matching TRBD2 (6 bases). The CDR3 has 10 residues. The germline CDR1 and CDR2 sequences are GTSNPN and SVGIG (reference sequence). CDR3 bases: TGTGCAGCTACTAGCATCGCTGCGTTCTTC. This codes for CAATSIAAFF.

This clone was observed a handful of times. V and J are TRBV27 and TRBJ1-5; the D gene is possibly TRBD1 (5 bases). The CDR3 extends over 14 amino acids. Trimming left V 7 bases short and J 4 bases short, with 14 bases between. Germline-derived CDR1 and CDR2 are MNHEY and SMNVEV (reference sequence). The CDR3 DNA sequence: TGTGCCAGCACAAAATCAGGGTCGAATCAGCCCCAGCATTTT. It is translated as CASTKSGSNQPQHF.

The V and J genes are TRBV4-1 and TRBJ1-6; 7 positions agree with TRBD1. The CDR3 is made up of 14 amino acids. Germline V gene lookup returns CDR1 MGHRA and CDR2 YSYEKL. Losses at the gene ends were 4 bases for V and 10 bases for J; bases not matched to a gene: 7. Here the CDR3 reads CASSPRDSRSPLHF. The CDR3 bases are TGCGCCAGCAGCCCCCGGGACAGCCGATCACCCCTCCACTTT.

This clone qualifies as medium-sized. J is TRBJ2-1 and V is TRBV9; 7 bases are a match to TRBD2. CDR1 is SGDLS and CDR2 is YYNGEE in the germline V gene. V lost 0 bases to trimming and J lost 6 bases; unmatched junction nucleotides: 6. The CDR3 extends over 15 amino acids. The CDR3 here is CASSVAGGRFNEQFF. The DNA of the CDR3 is TGTGCCAGCAGCGTAGCGGGAGGCCGATTCAATGAGCAGTTCTTC. Combining the CDR3 with reference TRBV9 and TRBJ2-1 gives the whole variable domain DSGVTQTPKHLITATGQRVTLRCSPRSGDLSVYWYQQSLDQGLQFLIQYYNGEERAKGNILERFSAQQFPDLHSELNLSSLELGDSALYFCASSVAGGRFNEQFFGPGTRLTVL.

The chain links TRBV18 to TRBJ1-5; no clear D. V dropped 2 bases and J dropped 0 bases, with 11 bases sitting between them. The CDR3 has 16 residues. The germline V gene encodes CDR1 KGHSH and CDR2 LQKENI. CDR3 protein: CASSPFVVDSNQPQHF. The CDR3 coding sequence is TGTGCCAGCTCACCATTCGTTGTCGATAGCAATCAGCCCCAGCATTTT.

The rearrangement uses TRBV30 and TRBJ2-5; TRBD2 matches 7 bases. The J segment lost 2 bases and the V segment lost 2 bases, leaving 8 bases of the junction unmatched. Germline V gene data show CDR1 as GTSNPN and CDR2 as SVGIG (reference sequence). The length of the CDR3 is 15 residues. CDR3 in DNA: TGTGCCTGGAGTAGGGGAGGGAGGGGACAAGAGACCCAGTACTTC. Its translation: CAWSRGGRGQETQYF.

The V call is TRBV6-1, the J call TRBJ1-2, with D hard to call. From germline, CDR1 is MNHNS and CDR2 SASEGT. Trimming shortened V by 5 bases and J by 5 bases, and 15 bases separated the two germline ends. The CDR3 contains 14 residues. The CDR3 loop is CASSSGFRGYGYTF. CDR3 nucleotide sequence: TGTGCCAGCAGTTCGGGATTTCGAGGTTATGGCTACACCTTC.